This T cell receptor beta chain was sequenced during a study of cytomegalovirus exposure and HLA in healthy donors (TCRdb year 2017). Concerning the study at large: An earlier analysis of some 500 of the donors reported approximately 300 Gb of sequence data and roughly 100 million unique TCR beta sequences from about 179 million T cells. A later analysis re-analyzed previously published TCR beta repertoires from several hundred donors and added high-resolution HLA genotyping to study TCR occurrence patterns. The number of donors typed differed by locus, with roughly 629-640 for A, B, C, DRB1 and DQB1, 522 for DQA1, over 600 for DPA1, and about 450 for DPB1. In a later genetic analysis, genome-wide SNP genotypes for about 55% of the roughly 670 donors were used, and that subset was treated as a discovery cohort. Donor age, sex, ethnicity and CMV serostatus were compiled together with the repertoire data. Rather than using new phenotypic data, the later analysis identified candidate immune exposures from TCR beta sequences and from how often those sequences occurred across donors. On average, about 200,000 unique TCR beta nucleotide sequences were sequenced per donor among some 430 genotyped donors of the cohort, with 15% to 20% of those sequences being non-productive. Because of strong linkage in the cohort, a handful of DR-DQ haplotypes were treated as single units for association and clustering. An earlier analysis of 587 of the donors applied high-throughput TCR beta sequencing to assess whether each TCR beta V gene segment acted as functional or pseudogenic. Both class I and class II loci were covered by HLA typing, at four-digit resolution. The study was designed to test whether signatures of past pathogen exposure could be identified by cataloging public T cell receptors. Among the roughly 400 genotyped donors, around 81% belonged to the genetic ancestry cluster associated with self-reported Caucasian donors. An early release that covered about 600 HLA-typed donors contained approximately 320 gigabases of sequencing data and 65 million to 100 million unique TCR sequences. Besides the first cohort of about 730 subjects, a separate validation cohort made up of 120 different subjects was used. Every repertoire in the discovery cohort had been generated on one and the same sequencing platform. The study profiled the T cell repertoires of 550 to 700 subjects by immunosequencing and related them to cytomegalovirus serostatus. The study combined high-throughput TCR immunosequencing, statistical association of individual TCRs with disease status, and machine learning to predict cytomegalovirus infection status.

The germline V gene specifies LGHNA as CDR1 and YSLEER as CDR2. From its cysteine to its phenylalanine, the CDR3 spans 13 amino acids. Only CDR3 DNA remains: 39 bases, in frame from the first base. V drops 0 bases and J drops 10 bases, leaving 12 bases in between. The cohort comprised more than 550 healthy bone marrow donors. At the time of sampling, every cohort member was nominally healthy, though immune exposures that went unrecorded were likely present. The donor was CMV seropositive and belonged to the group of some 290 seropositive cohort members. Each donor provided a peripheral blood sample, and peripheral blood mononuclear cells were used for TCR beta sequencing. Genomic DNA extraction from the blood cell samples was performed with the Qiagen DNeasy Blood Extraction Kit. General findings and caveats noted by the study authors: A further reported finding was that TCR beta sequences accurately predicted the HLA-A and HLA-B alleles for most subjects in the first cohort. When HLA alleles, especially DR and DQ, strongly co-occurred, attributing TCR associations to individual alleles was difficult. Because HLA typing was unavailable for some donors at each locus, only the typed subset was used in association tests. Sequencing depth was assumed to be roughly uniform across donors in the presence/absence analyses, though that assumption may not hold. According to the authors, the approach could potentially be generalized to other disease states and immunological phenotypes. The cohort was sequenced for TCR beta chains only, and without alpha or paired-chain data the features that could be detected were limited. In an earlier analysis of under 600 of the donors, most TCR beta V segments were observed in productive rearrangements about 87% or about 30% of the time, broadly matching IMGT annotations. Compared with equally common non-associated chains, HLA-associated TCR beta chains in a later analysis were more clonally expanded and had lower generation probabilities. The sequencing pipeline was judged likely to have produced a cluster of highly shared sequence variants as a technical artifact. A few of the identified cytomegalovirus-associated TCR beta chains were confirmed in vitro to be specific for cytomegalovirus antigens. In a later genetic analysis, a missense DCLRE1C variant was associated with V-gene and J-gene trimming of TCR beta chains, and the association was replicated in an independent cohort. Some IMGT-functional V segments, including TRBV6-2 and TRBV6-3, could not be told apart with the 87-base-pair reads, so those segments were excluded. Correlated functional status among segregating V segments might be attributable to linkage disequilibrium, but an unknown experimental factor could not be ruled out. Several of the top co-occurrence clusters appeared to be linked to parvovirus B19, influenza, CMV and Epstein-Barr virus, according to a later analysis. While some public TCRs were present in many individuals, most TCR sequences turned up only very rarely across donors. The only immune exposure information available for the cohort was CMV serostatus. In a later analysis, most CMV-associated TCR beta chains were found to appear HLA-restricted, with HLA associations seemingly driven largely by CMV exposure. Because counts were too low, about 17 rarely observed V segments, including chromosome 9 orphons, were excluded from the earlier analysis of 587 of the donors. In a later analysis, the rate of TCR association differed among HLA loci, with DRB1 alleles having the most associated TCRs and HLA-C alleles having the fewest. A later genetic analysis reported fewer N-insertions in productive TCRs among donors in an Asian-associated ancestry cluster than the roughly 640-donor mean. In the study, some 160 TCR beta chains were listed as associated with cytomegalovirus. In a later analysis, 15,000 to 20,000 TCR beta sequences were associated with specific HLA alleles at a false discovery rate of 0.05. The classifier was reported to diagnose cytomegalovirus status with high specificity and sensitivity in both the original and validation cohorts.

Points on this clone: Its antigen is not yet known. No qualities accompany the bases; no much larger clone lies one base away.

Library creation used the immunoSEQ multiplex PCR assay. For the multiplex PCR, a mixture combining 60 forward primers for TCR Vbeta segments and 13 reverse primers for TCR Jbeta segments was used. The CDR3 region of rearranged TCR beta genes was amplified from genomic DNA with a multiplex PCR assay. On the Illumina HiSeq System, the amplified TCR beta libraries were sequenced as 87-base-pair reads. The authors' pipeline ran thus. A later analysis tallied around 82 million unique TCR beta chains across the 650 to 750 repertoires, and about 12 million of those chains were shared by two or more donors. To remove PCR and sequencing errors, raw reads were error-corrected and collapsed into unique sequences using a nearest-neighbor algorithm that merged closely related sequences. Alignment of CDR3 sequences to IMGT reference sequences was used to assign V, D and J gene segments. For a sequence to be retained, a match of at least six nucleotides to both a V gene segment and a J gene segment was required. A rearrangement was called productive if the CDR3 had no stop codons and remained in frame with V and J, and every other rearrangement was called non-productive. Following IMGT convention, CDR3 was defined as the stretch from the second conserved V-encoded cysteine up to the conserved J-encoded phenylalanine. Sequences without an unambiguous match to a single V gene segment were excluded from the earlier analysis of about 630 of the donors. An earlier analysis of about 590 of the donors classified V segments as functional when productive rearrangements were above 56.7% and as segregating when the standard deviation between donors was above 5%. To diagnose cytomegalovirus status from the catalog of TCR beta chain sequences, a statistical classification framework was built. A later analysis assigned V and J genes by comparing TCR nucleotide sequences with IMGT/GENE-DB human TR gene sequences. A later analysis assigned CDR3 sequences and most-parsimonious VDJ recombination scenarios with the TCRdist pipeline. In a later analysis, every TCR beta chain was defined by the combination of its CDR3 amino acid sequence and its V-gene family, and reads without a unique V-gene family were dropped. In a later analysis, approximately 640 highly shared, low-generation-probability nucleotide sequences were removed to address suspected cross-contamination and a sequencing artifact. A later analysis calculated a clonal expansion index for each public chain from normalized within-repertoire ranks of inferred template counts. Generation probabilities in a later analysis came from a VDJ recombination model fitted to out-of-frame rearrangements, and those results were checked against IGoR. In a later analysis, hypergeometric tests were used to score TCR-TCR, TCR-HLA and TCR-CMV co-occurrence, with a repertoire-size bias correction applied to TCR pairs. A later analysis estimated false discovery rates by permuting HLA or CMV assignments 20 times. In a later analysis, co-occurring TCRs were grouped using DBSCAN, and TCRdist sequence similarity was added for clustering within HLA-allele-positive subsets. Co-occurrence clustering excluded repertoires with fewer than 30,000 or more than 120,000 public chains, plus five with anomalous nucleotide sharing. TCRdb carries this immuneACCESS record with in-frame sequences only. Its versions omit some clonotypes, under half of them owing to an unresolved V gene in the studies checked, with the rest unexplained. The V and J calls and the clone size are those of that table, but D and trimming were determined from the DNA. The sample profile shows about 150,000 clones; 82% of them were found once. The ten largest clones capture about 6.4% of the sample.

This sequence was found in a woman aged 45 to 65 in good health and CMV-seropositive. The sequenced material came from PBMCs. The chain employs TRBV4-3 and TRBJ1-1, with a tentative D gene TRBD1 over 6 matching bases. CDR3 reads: CASSQDGGRLAFF. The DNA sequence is TGCGCCAGCAGCCAAGACGGGGGGCGCTTAGCTTTCTTT.